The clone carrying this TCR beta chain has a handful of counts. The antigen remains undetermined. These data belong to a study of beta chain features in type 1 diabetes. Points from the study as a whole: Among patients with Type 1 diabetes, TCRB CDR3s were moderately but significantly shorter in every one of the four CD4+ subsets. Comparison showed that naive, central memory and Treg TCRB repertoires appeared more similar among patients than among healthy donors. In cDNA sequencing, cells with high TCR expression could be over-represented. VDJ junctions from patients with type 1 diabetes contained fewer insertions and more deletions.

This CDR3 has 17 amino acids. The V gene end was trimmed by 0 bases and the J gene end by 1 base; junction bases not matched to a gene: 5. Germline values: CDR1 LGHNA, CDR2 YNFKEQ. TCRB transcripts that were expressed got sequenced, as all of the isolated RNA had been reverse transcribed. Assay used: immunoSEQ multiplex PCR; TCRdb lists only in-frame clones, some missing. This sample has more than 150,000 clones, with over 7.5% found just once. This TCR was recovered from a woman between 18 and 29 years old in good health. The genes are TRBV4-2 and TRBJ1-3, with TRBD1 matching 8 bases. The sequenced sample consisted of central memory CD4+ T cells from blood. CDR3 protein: CASSQDLRTGSGNTIYF. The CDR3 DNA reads TGTGCCAGCAGCCAAGATCTGAGGACAGGGTCTGGAAACACCATATATTTT.